These 4 T cell receptor beta chains came from one sample sequenced in a study of T-cell reconstitution after alpha-beta-depleted transplantation in children. Unique molecular identifiers featured in how the TCRbeta library was prepared. TCRdb reprocessed the PCR reads via MiXCR and lists one record per CDR3 protein. This sample has some 840,000 distinct CDR3 sequences, with 15% to 20% found just once. This material consisted of PBMCs, mostly from graft donor cells, taken 360 days after TCRalphabeta/CD19-depleted stem cell transplant. Receptor source: a male patient younger than 18 who had a stem cell transplant for acute lymphoblastic leukemia, so the T cells may come from the graft donor.

The chain combines TRBV11-3 with TRBJ1-1, with a possible D match to TRBD1 (5 bases). Germline V lookup: CDR1 SGHNT, CDR2 YENEEA. The CDR3 covers 12 residues. The V end lost 3 bases, the J end lost 6 bases, and 8 bases lay between the germline ends. The CDR3 protein is CASSFGQAEAFF. CDR3 DNA: TGTGCCAGCAGCTTTGGACAAGCTGAAGCTTTCTTT.

This sequence joins TRBV7-9 and TRBJ2-7, with D unresolved. Trimming pared 1 base from V and 5 bases from J, leaving 6 bases between. CDR1 is SEHNR and CDR2 is FQNEAQ in the germline V gene (reference sequence). The CDR3 has 12 residues. CDR3 nucleotide sequence: TGTGCCAGCAGCTTAGTCCATCACGAGCAGTACTTC. This gives the protein CASSLVHHEQYF. The whole variable domain, filled in from reference TRBV7-9 and TRBJ2-7, reads DTGVSQNPRHKITKRGQNVTFRCDPISEHNRLYWYRQTLGQGPEFLTYFQNEAQLEKSRLLSDRFSAERPKGSFSTLEIQRTEQGDSAMYLCASSLVHHEQYFGPGTRLTVT.

The chain employs TRBV20-1 and TRBJ1-4; D is perhaps TRBD1 (6 bases). The germline gives CDR1 DFQATT, CDR2 SNEGSKA (reference sequence). The V gene lost 6 bases and the J gene lost 7 bases, with 9 bases spanning the gap. This CDR3 is 11 amino acids long. The DNA for the CDR3 is TGCAGTGCAAGGGGGGCTGAAAAACTGTTTTTT. This translates into CSARGAEKLFF.

V and J are TRBV5-1 and TRBJ2-3; tentative D call: TRBD1 (6 bases). Trimming stripped 1 base from V and 5 bases from J, with 11 bases between. The CDR3 spans 14 residues. The germline CDR1 and CDR2 sequences are SGHRS and YFSETQ. CDR3 amino acids: CASSLRTTGDTQYF. The CDR3 DNA sequence: TGCGCCAGCAGCTTGCGAACGACAGGAGATACGCAGTATTTT. The variable domain in full, completed from reference TRBV5-1 and TRBJ2-3, reads KAGVTQTPRYLIKTRGQQVTLSCSPISGHRSVSWYQQTPGQGLQFLFEYFSETQRNKGNFPGRFSGRQFSNSRSEMNVSTLELGDSALYLCASSLRTTGDTQYFGPGTRLTVL.